This entry lists 14 T cell receptor beta chains sequenced from one sample in a study of cytomegalovirus exposure and HLA in healthy donors. PCR primers comprised 60 Vbeta and 13 Jbeta primers. The assay was immunoSEQ multiplex PCR, and TCRdb's table has in-frame clones only and misses some. The sample gives some 150,000 clones, roughly 76% of which show up once; roughly an eighth is in the top ten. The sequenced material came from PBMCs. These receptors all come from a woman between 50 and 59 years old in good health and CMV-seronegative.

The V gene is TRBV11-2, the J gene TRBJ2-5; D perhaps matches TRBD2 (6 bases). V was shortened by 5 bases and J by 4 bases, with 17 bases between the two germline ends. The CDR3 length is 15 residues. CDR1 and CDR2 from the germline V gene are SGHAT and FQNNGV. CDR3 sequence reads: CASSPPRAGGETQYF. CDR3 nucleotides: TGTGCCAGCAGCCCTCCCCGAGCGGGTGGAGAGACCCAGTACTTC.

J is TRBJ1-1 and V is TRBV7-8; weak D call: TRBD1 (5 bases). V was shortened by 8 bases and J by 4 bases, with 20 bases between the two germline ends. Germline lookup yields CDR1 SGHVS and CDR2 FQNEAQ. This CDR3 has 15 residues. The CDR3 loop is CASRGAGRMVTEAFF. DNA of the CDR3: TGTGCCAGCCGCGGGGCAGGGAGGATGGTCACTGAAGCTTTCTTT.

V usage is TRBV10-3 and J usage is TRBJ1-4, with 7 bases aligning to TRBD1. After removal of 5 bases from V and 7 bases from J, the junction contained 10 bases not matched to a gene. Germline V gene data show CDR1 as ENHRY and CDR2 as SYGVKD. There are 15 residues in the CDR3. The CDR3 coding sequence is TGTGCCATCAGTCAGCAAGGACAGGAGGGTGAAAAACTGTTTTTT. As protein: CAISQQGQEGEKLFF.

The chain links TRBV18 to TRBJ2-6, with 10 bases fitting TRBD1. J gave up 0 bases and V 3 bases, and 5 bases lay outside the gene matches. This CDR3 region has 18 residues. Germline assignment: CDR1 KGHSH and CDR2 LQKENI. The CDR3: CASSPLTGGRSGANVLTF. Here the CDR3 DNA reads TGTGCCAGCTCACCCCTGACAGGGGGCCGCTCTGGGGCCAACGTCCTGACTTTC.

This clone was observed a few times. This chain joins TRBV6-6 and TRBJ1-2; 8 bases are shared with TRBD1. This CDR3 has 15 amino acids. Germline lookup yields CDR1 MNHNY and CDR2 SVGAGI (reference sequence). The V gene end was trimmed by 3 bases and the J gene end by 4 bases; junction bases not matched to a gene: 7. CDR3 DNA sequence: TGTGCCAGCAGTTATAGCGGACAGGGCCGCTATGGCTACACCTTC. Protein product: CASSYSGQGRYGYTF.

This clone has just one count. The CDR3 sequence: CASSLGEGGPYEQYF. CDR3 DNA sequence: TGTGCCAGCAGCCTCGGGGAGGGGGGGCCCTACGAGCAGTACTTC. The V gene is TRBV9, the J gene TRBJ2-7; a weak D match, TRBD2 (7 bases). Germline V lookup: CDR1 SGDLS, CDR2 YYNGEE. The CDR3 length is 15 residues. The germline V and J ends were trimmed by 4 bases and 2 bases, with 16 bases remaining between them.

The chain employs TRBV9 and TRBJ1-2; 7 bases map to TRBD1. Germline loops: CDR1 SGDLS, CDR2 YYNGEE. V trimming: 6 bases; J trimming: 4 bases; junction bases outside the gene matches: 6. The CDR3 sequence is 13 residues long. This chain's CDR3 is CASTRTGTYGYTF. DNA for the CDR3: TGTGCCAGCACCAGGACAGGAACCTATGGCTACACCTTC. The variable domain in full, completed from reference TRBV9 and TRBJ1-2, reads DSGVTQTPKHLITATGQRVTLRCSPRSGDLSVYWYQQSLDQGLQFLIQYYNGEERAKGNILERFSAQQFPDLHSELNLSSLELGDSALYFCASTRTGTYGYTFGSGTRLTVV.

The V and J genes are TRBV19 and TRBJ2-2, with 10 bases matching TRBD2. The V and J ends lost 6 bases and 5 bases, in that order; junction bases with no gene match: 9. The CDR3 sequence is 16 residues long. Per germline, CDR1 LNHDA and CDR2 SQIVND (reference sequence). The CDR3 sequence: CASSQIAGGDTGELFF. The CDR3 nucleotides read TGTGCCAGTAGCCAAATAGCGGGAGGTGATACCGGGGAGCTGTTTTTT. The whole variable domain, filled in from reference TRBV19 and TRBJ2-2, reads DGGITQSPKYLFRKEGQNVTLSCEQNLNHDAMYWYRQDPGQGLRLIYYSQIVNDFQKGDIAEGYSVSREKKESFPLTVTSAQKNPTAFYLCASSQIAGGDTGELFFGEGSRLTVL.

The gene calls are TRBV7-9 and TRBJ1-2; D uncertain. The CDR3 totals 13 residues. Germline V lookup: CDR1 SEHNR, CDR2 FQNEAQ (reference sequence). Trimming removed 3 bases at V and 7 bases at J, with 12 bases between. This CDR3 reads CASSFGAEGGYTF. For the CDR3, the DNA is TGTGCCAGCAGCTTCGGTGCCGAGGGTGGCTACACCTTC. The full variable domain, its missing parts supplied by reference TRBV7-9 and TRBJ1-2, is DTGVSQNPRHKITKRGQNVTFRCDPISEHNRLYWYRQTLGQGPEFLTYFQNEAQLEKSRLLSDRFSAERPKGSFSTLEIQRTEQGDSAMYLCASSFGAEGGYTFGSGTRLTVV.

The rearrangement links TRBV11-1 to TRBJ2-7, with 10 bases that match TRBD1. CDR3 length: 15 amino acids. Germline values: CDR1 SGHAT, CDR2 FQDESV (reference sequence). Trimming removed 4 bases from V and 5 bases from J; junction bases left unmatched: 8. The CDR3 sequence: CASSSLGTGVNEQYF. CDR3 coding DNA: TGTGCCAGCAGCTCTCTGGGGACAGGGGTAAACGAGCAGTACTTC.

A remark on this clone: An end of the junction differs from the germline gene, which may be a read error. Other DNA sequences in the same sample also yield this CDR3. The rearrangement uses TRBV30 and TRBJ2-7; tentative D call: TRBD1 (5 bases). There are 14 residues in the CDR3. CDR1 and CDR2 from the germline V gene are GTSNPN and SVGIG (reference sequence). The CDR3 sequence is CAWSQGNWAYEQYF. The CDR3 DNA reads TGTGCCTGGAGTCAGGGTAATTGGGCCTACGAGCAATACTTC.

This clone was observed a handful of times. The genes are TRBV13 and TRBJ2-7; D might be TRBD2 (6 bases). V lost 0 bases and J lost 2, with 11 bases in between. Germline lookup yields CDR1 PRHDT and CDR2 FYEKMQ (reference sequence). The CDR3 covers 15 residues. The DNA of the CDR3 is TGTGCCAGCAGCTTAGGGGCGGGGAAGGCCTACGAGCAGTACTTC. Translating it yields CASSLGAGKAYEQYF.

The chain has TRBV11-2 and TRBJ2-3; 7 nucleotides agree with TRBD2. V was clipped by 7 bases and J by 4 bases; unmatched bases: 8. The CDR3 totals 14 residues. The germline V gene encodes CDR1 SGHAT and CDR2 FQNNGV. DNA for the CDR3: TGTGCCAGCAAGGGTGGTCTAGCGGCAGATACGCAGTATTTT. This encodes CASKGGLAADTQYF. Supplemented by reference TRBV11-2 and TRBJ2-3, the full variable domain reads EAGVAQSPRYKIIEKRQSVAFWCNPISGHATLYWYQQILGQGPKLLIQFQNNGVVDDSQLPKDRFSAERLKGVDSTLKIQPAKLEDSAVYLCASKGGLAADTQYFGPGTRLTVL.

The CDR3 loop is CSVVIQGTEAFF. CDR3 nucleotides: TGCAGCGTGGTTATTCAGGGGACTGAAGCTTTCTTT. The V gene is TRBV29-1, the J gene TRBJ1-1; D perhaps matches TRBD1 (6 bases). Germline CDR1 reads SQVTM; CDR2 reads ANQGSEA. The CDR3 has 12 residues. Trimming cost V 6 bases and J 5 bases, with 13 bases left between them.